The entry that follows covers one T cell receptor beta chain sequence. Its antigen specificity is not known. The record has no base qualities; no much larger clone is one base away. What this sample's time point label stands for: about 28 days (+/-7) after the second vaccine dose. AZD1222 recipients given second doses at about 4 weeks or at about 12 weeks were pooled, since spike-specific TCR depth and breadth were not found to differ between the two schedules. Vaccinee samples came from UK trials COV001 and COV002, including a single-blind randomized controlled phase 2/3 trial of AZD1222 (ChAdOx1 nCoV-19) in healthy adults. Trial participant PBMC samples were collected at day 0 and day 28 after the second dose for TCRbeta chain sequencing. The V end loses 3 bases and the J end loses 9 bases, and a stretch of 9 bases separates them. CDR1 and CDR2, per the germline V gene, are MNHNS and SASEGT. CDR3 length: 11 amino acids, cysteine to phenylalanine. The entry retains the CDR3 DNA only, 33 bases that are in frame from base 1.

This sample was included in a study of T cell responses to AZD1222 COVID-19 vaccine (dated by TCRdb to the early 2020s). Notes on the research overall: A total of approximately 250 trial participants underwent TCR sequencing, of whom roughly 210 had received two doses of AZD1222 and approximately 26 had received two doses of the MenACWY control vaccine. Enrollment into the trials was organized by age into subgroups of 18-55, 56-69 and 70-plus years, and those subgroups contained about 160, 30 and 59 TCR-sequenced participants, respectively. General study outcomes and caveats: Reportedly, close to half of the unique spike-specific TCRs recognized epitopes lying outside the regions that are mutated in the B.1.351 and B.1.1.7 variants. Conclusions about previously exposed vaccinees are limited, since just five or six AZD1222 recipients were seropositive for SARS-CoV-2 at baseline. Spike-specific TCR breadth and depth rose significantly after two AZD1222 doses compared with day 0 and with MenACWY recipients. CD4 TCRs associated with the vaccine covered the entire spike protein, and the dominant responses were in regions 160-218 and 743-854. Because no day 14 peak-response samples were available, repertoires were characterized only after the peak T cell response. The 56-69-year group was small, and its depth increase did not reach significance, likely because of low power. Most participants were white British and females outnumbered males, and the authors suggested that clonal diversity may have been underestimated.

The CDR3 regions of human TCRbeta chains were subjected to immunosequencing. The study's processing was this. Repertoire TCRs were matched against a reference library of SARS-CoV-2-specific TCRs generated with the MIRA antigen-specificity platform. Breadth was defined as the fraction of unique TCRs that were SARS-CoV-2-associated, and depth was defined as the fraction of total T cells that were SARS-CoV-2-associated. Using the MIRA data, each spike-specific TCR was mapped to the spike region that the TCR reacts to and placed in a CD4 or CD8 class. Log10-transformed breadth and depth values were compared by one-way ANOVA with Sidak's multiple comparisons tests. TCRdb holds this immuneACCESS table with in-frame rearrangements only. Some clones are missing; in checked studies, unresolved V genes explain under half, and the rest has no known cause. That table furnishes V, J and clone size, whereas the DNA furnished D and trimming. The table for this sample lists more than 150,000 clones; around 89% of them were counted only once. In total, the top ten clones hold roughly a quarter of the sample.

In this chain, TRBV6-1 is recombined with TRBJ2-7, with TRBD1 as a weak D call on 6 bases. The material was peripheral blood, obtained 28 days after the second AZD1222 dose. The clonotype was recovered from an adult who received the AZD1222 COVID-19 vaccine. The nucleotide sequence is TGTGCCAGCAGTGACAGGGGAATGCAGTACTTC. Protein translation: CASSDRGMQYF.